This T cell receptor (beta chain) emerged from a study of blood T cell repertoires in COVID-19. The wider study: There were acute and convalescent COVID-19 samples, and they came from the United States, Italy and Spain. The cDNA or gDNA used as material had been derived from T cells, B-cell-depleted T cells, or PBMCs.

The CDR3 has 13 residues. Trimming removed 4 bases at V and 9 bases at J, with 13 bases between. Germline CDR1 LGHDT, CDR2 YNNKEL (reference sequence). In the original analysis: Estimated nucleated cell counts came from reference gene primer amplification. Method: immunoSEQ multiplex PCR; TCRdb's copy keeps in-frame clones and lacks some. V, J and clone size derive from that table, while D and trimming were established from the DNA sequence. The table includes some 250,000 clones, about 90% detected once. V and J are TRBV3-1 (or the pseudogene TRBV3-2) and TRBJ2-4; D is possibly TRBD2 (5 bases). The sequenced material came from peripheral blood. This clonotype originated in a man between 60 and 75 years old with acute or convalescent COVID-19. Here the CDR3 DNA reads TGTGCCAGCAGCCTCATTAATGGAGGCATTCAGTACTTC. Protein product: CASSLINGGIQYF.